This T cell receptor beta chain came from a study of CD8 T cells in Susac syndrome. Random hexamers were used to reverse transcribe roughly 0.45 to 1 ug of RNA. It was immunoSEQ multiplex PCR that amplified TCR beta CDR3 across 54 Vbeta and 13 Jbeta. MiXCR, run by TCRdb on the immunoSEQ multiplex PCR reads, gives a single entry per CDR3 protein. Among tens of thousands of distinct CDR3 sequences listed, around 96% were seen once. V lost 6 bases and J 4 bases, leaving 10 bases between the germline ends. Germline values: CDR1 SEHNR, CDR2 FQNEAQ (reference sequence). The CDR3 is 14 residues long. The sequence came from a human donor with Susac syndrome. The sequencing input was CD8+ T cells from PBMCs. The chain links TRBV7-9 to TRBJ2-6; D gene uncertain. Here the CDR3 reads CASRTFLGANVLTF. CDR3 nucleotide sequence: TGTGCCAGCAGAACATTCCTCGGGGCCAACGTCCTGACTTTC. The variable domain in full, completed from reference TRBV7-9 and TRBJ2-6, reads DTGVSQNPRHKITKRGQNVTFRCDPISEHNRLYWYRQTLGQGPEFLTYFQNEAQLEKSRLLSDRFSAERPKGSFSTLEIQRTEQGDSAMYLCASRTFLGANVLTFGAGSRLTVL.